These 27 T cell receptor beta chains share one sample of origin, sequenced in a study of OX40 agonist ivuxolimab in advanced cancers. Using immunoSEQ multiplex PCR, the repertoire was profiled, and TCRdb retains in-frame clones only, with some absent. The data hold 7,000 to 9,500 clones, with almost 90% observed a single time. The sample here was CD4+ or CD8+ T cells sorted from blood, taken in a trial of the OX40 agonist ivuxolimab. These receptors all come from an adult with an advanced solid tumor such as melanoma, head and neck, liver or kidney cancer.

The chain recombines TRBV4-1 with TRBJ2-3; 12 bases line up with TRBD2. This CDR3 is 15 amino acids long. V dropped 4 bases and J dropped 5; count of bases not matched to a gene: 4. Germline CDR1 and CDR2: MGHRA and YSYEKL. The CDR3 is CASSPTSGGRDTQYF. The CDR3 DNA sequence: TGCGCCAGCAGCCCGACTAGCGGGGGAAGAGATACGCAGTATTTT.

The V call is TRBV5-1, the J call TRBJ2-2, with TRBD2 identical over 10 bases. Germline loops: CDR1 SGHRS, CDR2 YFSETQ. Losses at the gene ends were 7 bases for V and 4 bases for J; bases not matched to a gene: 4. The length of the CDR3 is 14 residues. CDR3: CASERGGFTGELFF. The DNA of the CDR3 is TGCGCCAGCGAGCGGGGGGGATTCACCGGGGAGCTGTTTTTT. Using reference TRBV5-1 and TRBJ2-2 for the parts outside the CDR3, the full variable domain is KAGVTQTPRYLIKTRGQQVTLSCSPISGHRSVSWYQQTPGQGLQFLFEYFSETQRNKGNFPGRFSGRQFSNSRSEMNVSTLELGDSALYLCASERGGFTGELFFGEGSRLTVL.

The chain uses TRBV5-1 and TRBJ2-7; weak D call: TRBD2 (6 bases). With 3 bases removed from V and 7 bases from J, the gap between germline ends came to 14 bases. CDR3 length: 13 residues. The germline V gene has CDR1 SGHRS and CDR2 YFSETQ. The CDR3 spells CASSWDLGGEQYF. As DNA, the CDR3 is TGCGCCAGCAGCTGGGACCTCGGAGGGGAGCAGTACTTC.

This chain joins TRBV15 and TRBJ2-3, with 8 bases identical to TRBD2. The CDR3 contains 14 residues. CDR1 and CDR2 from the germline V gene are LNHNV and YYDKDF (reference sequence). The trim removed 3 bases at V and 6 bases at J, leaving 5 bases unmatched. The CDR3: CATSRRAGDDTQYF. The CDR3 DNA is TGTGCCACCAGCAGGAGAGCGGGGGATGATACGCAGTATTTT.

This clone was counted between two and nine times. The V gene is TRBV19, the J gene TRBJ2-3; 12 bases match TRBD2. In germline, CDR1 is LNHDA, CDR2 SQIVND (reference sequence). This CDR3 region has 19 residues. V trimming: 3 bases; J trimming: 1 base; junction bases outside the gene matches: 11. The CDR3 is CASSIIFRLAGGGTDTQYF. In DNA form, the CDR3 reads TGTGCCAGTAGTATTATCTTCAGGCTAGCGGGGGGGGGCACAGATACGCAGTATTTT.

The chain links TRBV6-5 to TRBJ2-1; 7 positions match TRBD2. V gave up 4 bases and J gave up 6 bases; unmatched junction bases: 6. Germline V gene data show CDR1 as MNHEY and CDR2 as SVGAGI. The CDR3 consists of 14 residues. DNA for the CDR3: TGTGCCAGCAGTTCCGTGGGCGGGAGCAATGAGCAGTTCTTC. Translation gives CASSSVGGSNEQFF.

This clone was observed a handful of times. The genes are TRBV5-4 and TRBJ2-1; perhaps TRBD1 as D (6 bases). The CDR3 is made up of 18 amino acids. Trimming pared 5 bases from V and 0 bases from J, leaving 21 bases between. Germline V gene lookup returns CDR1 SGHNT and CDR2 YYREEE (reference sequence). The CDR3 loop reads CASSFEPQGPSSYNEQFF. CDR3 coding DNA: TGTGCCAGCAGTTTTGAGCCCCAGGGGCCGAGCTCCTACAATGAGCAGTTCTTC.

The chain carries TRBV28 and TRBJ2-7; a possible D gene is TRBD1 (7 bases). Between the trimmed V and J ends, which lost 3 bases and 9 bases, there was a span of 21 bases. CDR1 and CDR2 from the germline V gene are MDHEN and SYDVKM. The CDR3 totals 15 residues. The DNA for the CDR3 is TGTGCCAGCAGTTTCGGAGGGGGCAGACGTCTTGGGCAGTACTTC. Translation gives CASSFGGGRRLGQYF.

The genes are TRBV5-1 and TRBJ2-5; perhaps TRBD2 as D (5 bases). V was pared by 0 bases and J by 5 bases, with 8 bases between. In germline, CDR1 is SGHRS, CDR2 YFSETQ. The length of the CDR3 is 13 residues. Here the CDR3 reads CASSLATGETQYF. CDR3 in DNA: TGCGCCAGCAGCTTGGCTACGGGGGAGACCCAGTACTTC.

The gene calls are TRBV9 and TRBJ2-3; possible D gene TRBD2, 5 bases. CDR3 length: 15 amino acids. Trimming shortened V by 0 bases and J by 1 base, and 9 bases separated the two germline ends. CDR1 SGDLS and CDR2 YYNGEE come from the germline V gene. The CDR3 nucleotides are TGTGCCAGCAGCGTAGTGGATAGCGGCACAGATACGCAGTATTTT. Translated: CASSVVDSGTDTQYF. Based on the CDR3 plus reference TRBV9 and TRBJ2-3, the full variable domain is DSGVTQTPKHLITATGQRVTLRCSPRSGDLSVYWYQQSLDQGLQFLIQYYNGEERAKGNILERFSAQQFPDLHSELNLSSLELGDSALYFCASSVVDSGTDTQYFGPGTRLTVL.

In its sample, this clone was seen once. The CDR3 bases are TGTGCCAGCAGCTTAGCGGGGGGGCCTAATGAGCAGTTCTTC. The encoded protein is CASSLAGGPNEQFF. The rearrangement links TRBV11-2 to TRBJ2-1; TRBD2 agrees at 8 bases. Germline assignment: CDR1 SGHAT and CDR2 FQNNGV. The CDR3 length is 14 residues. With V trimmed by 1 base and J by 7 bases, 3 bases remained unmatched.

V and J are TRBV19 and TRBJ1-1; maybe TRBD1 (5 bases). The germline V and J ends were trimmed by 3 bases and 1 base, with 12 bases remaining between them. Germline V lookup: CDR1 LNHDA, CDR2 SQIVND (reference sequence). The CDR3 has 15 residues. The CDR3: CASSIGAGRNTEAFF. In DNA, the CDR3 is TGTGCCAGTAGTATCGGGGCGGGCAGGAACACTGAAGCTTTCTTT.

The chain combines TRBV7-3 with TRBJ2-1; 8 bases match TRBD1. The CDR3 covers 15 residues. Per germline, CDR1 SGHTA and CDR2 FQGTGA. The V and J ends lost 8 bases and 9 bases, in that order; junction bases with no gene match: 15. CDR3 region: CASRVAGGDGGEQFF. As DNA, the CDR3 is TGTGCCAGCCGCGTAGCAGGGGGCGATGGAGGTGAGCAGTTCTTC.

V gene TRBV7-6 combines with J gene TRBJ2-3, with 10 bases aligning to TRBD2. With V trimmed by 5 bases and J by 0 bases, 5 bases remained unmatched. The CDR3 covers 16 residues. Germline lookup yields CDR1 SGHVS and CDR2 FNYEAQ. This CDR3 is CASSEGLAPSTDTQYF. The CDR3 nucleotides read TGTGCCAGCAGCGAGGGACTAGCGCCTAGCACAGATACGCAGTATTTT. The full variable domain, in which reference TRBV7-6 and TRBJ2-3 provide the parts outside the CDR3, is GAGVSQSPRYKVTKRGQDVALRCDPISGHVSLYWYRQALGQGPEFLTYFNYEAQQDKSGLPNDRFSAERPEGSISTLTIQRTEQRDSAMYRCASSEGLAPSTDTQYFGPGTRLTVL.

The genes are TRBV5-4 and TRBJ2-2, with 10 bases matching TRBD2. Looked up from germline, CDR1 is SGHNT and CDR2 is YYREEE (reference sequence). The trim removed 3 bases at V and 0 bases at J, leaving 8 bases unmatched. This CDR3 comprises 18 residues. CDR3 protein: CASSYGLAVSPNTGELFF. The CDR3 DNA reads as TGTGCCAGCAGCTATGGACTAGCGGTTTCCCCGAACACCGGGGAGCTGTTTTTT. Full variable domain (missing parts from reference TRBV5-4 and TRBJ2-2): ETGVTQSPTHLIKTRGQQVTLRCSSQSGHNTVSWYQQALGQGPQFIFQYYREEENGRGNFPPRFSGLQFPNYSSELNVNALELDDSALYLCASSYGLAVSPNTGELFFGEGSRLTVL.

The chain has TRBV5-4 and TRBJ2-7, with D tentatively TRBD1 (6 bases). Trimming stripped 0 bases from V and 4 bases from J, with 14 bases between. Germline CDR1 SGHNT, CDR2 YYREEE (reference sequence). This CDR3 spans 15 amino acids. CDR3 bases: TGTGCCAGCAGCTTGGCTGGGGGCGCCGGTTACGAGCAGTACTTC. Amino acids: CASSLAGGAGYEQYF.

The chain is built from TRBV7-9 and TRBJ2-7; 9 nucleotides align to TRBD1. The V segment lost 1 base and the J segment 2 bases; nucleotides outside the gene matches: 3. The CDR3 is 15 residues long. The germline CDR1 and CDR2 sequences are SEHNR and FQNEAQ (reference sequence). CDR3 nucleotide sequence: TGTGCCAGCAGCTTAGGACAGGGGGTGGCCTACGAGCAGTACTTC. Encoded protein: CASSLGQGVAYEQYF.

J is TRBJ1-1 and V is TRBV29-1; the D gene is possibly TRBD1 (6 bases). CDR1 and CDR2 from the germline V gene are SQVTM and ANQGSEA. Between the trimmed V and J ends, which lost 5 bases and 1 base, there was a span of 11 bases. The CDR3 extends over 13 amino acids. The CDR3 sequence: CSVPGQRNTEAFF. CDR3 sequence (DNA): TGCAGCGTTCCGGGACAACGGAACACTGAAGCTTTCTTT.

The rearrangement joins TRBV2 to TRBJ2-4, with D possibly being TRBD1 (5 bases). The CDR3 totals 19 residues. Germline V CDR1 and CDR2: SNHLY, FYNNEI. Trimming left V 6 bases short and J 0 bases short, with 24 bases between. The CDR3 reads CASRGPTEQKIIAKNIQYF. DNA of the CDR3: TGTGCCAGCAGGGGGCCGACAGAACAAAAGATTATAGCCAAAAACATTCAGTACTTC.

The rearrangement joins TRBV7-6 to TRBJ1-3; a possible D gene is TRBD1 (6 bases). The CDR3 contains 17 residues. V was shortened by 1 base and J by 0 bases, with 13 bases between the two germline ends. CDR1 is SGHVS and CDR2 is FNYEAQ in the germline V gene. As DNA, the CDR3 is TGTGCCAGCAGCTTAGGGAGACAGGTGAACTCTGGAAACACCATATATTTT. Its protein is CASSLGRQVNSGNTIYF.

The genes are TRBV5-1 and TRBJ1-2; 8 bases match TRBD1. V dropped 7 bases and J dropped 4; count of bases not matched to a gene: 0. From germline, CDR1 is SGHRS and CDR2 YFSETQ. The CDR3 totals 11 residues. CDR3 sequence reads: CASGTGYGYTF. The CDR3 DNA reads TGCGCCAGCGGGACAGGCTATGGCTACACCTTC.

As DNA, the CDR3 is TGTGCCAGCACCCGAAAGGCCGTGGACGAGCAGTACTTC. Translation: CASTRKAVDEQYF. V usage is TRBV6-5 and J usage is TRBJ2-7; no firm D call. The V gene lost 7 bases and the J gene lost 5 bases, with 15 bases spanning the gap. CDR3 size: 13 residues. Germline lookup yields CDR1 MNHEY and CDR2 SVGAGI.

V is TRBV7-8 and J is TRBJ2-1; D could derive from TRBD1 or TRBD2 (6 bases each). This CDR3 has 13 residues. Trimming stripped 5 bases from V and 7 bases from J, with 12 bases between. From germline, CDR1 is SGHVS and CDR2 FQNEAQ. The CDR3 is CASSGGLANEQFF. The CDR3 DNA reads as TGTGCCAGCAGCGGGGGCCTAGCGAATGAGCAGTTCTTC. Looking up the rest from reference TRBV7-8 and TRBJ2-1 gives the full variable domain: GAGVSQSPRYKVAKRGQDVALRCDPISGHVSLFWYQQALGQGPEFLTYFQNEAQLDKSGLPSDRFFAERPEGSVSTLKIQRTQQEDSAVYLCASSGGLANEQFFGPGTRLTVL.

The gene calls are TRBV10-2 and TRBJ2-7, with D tentatively TRBD2 (6 bases). Germline CDR1 is WSHSY and CDR2 is SAAADI. The CDR3 is 14 residues long. V lost 3 bases and J lost 4, with 13 bases in between. Written as DNA, the CDR3 is TGCGCCAGCAGTGACGCGGGGTGGGTTTACGAGCAGTACTTC. It codes for CASSDAGWVYEQYF.

This chain uses TRBV2 with TRBJ2-1; maybe TRBD2 (7 bases). There are 19 residues in the CDR3. Germline V gene data show CDR1 as SNHLY and CDR2 as FYNNEI. V lost 6 bases, J lost 0 bases, and 24 bases lay in between. The CDR3 region has the DNA TGTGCCAGCAGCCGAGTAGGGGGGGGGAACTACCACTCCTACAATGAGCAGTTCTTC. It codes for CASSRVGGGNYHSYNEQFF.

The V gene is TRBV4-1, the J gene TRBJ2-4, with 8 nucleotides matching TRBD2. Trimming cost V 2 bases and J 3 bases; bases outside gene matches: 9. The CDR3 totals 17 residues. The germline CDR1 and CDR2 sequences are MGHRA and YSYEKL. The CDR3 coding sequence is TGCGCCAGCAGCCAACCGGGGGGGCCCGTCGTCAAAAACATTCAGTACTTC. It specifies CASSQPGGPVVKNIQYF.

The chain uses TRBV5-4 and TRBJ2-7; D possibly corresponds to TRBD1 (5 bases). CDR3 length: 14 amino acids. Germline V CDR1 and CDR2: SGHNT, YYREEE (reference sequence). V was pared by 0 bases and J by 2 bases, with 9 bases between. DNA of the CDR3: TGTGCCAGCAGCTTGGGGGCAGGGACCTACGAGCAGTACTTC. Encoded protein: CASSLGAGTYEQYF.